This T cell receptor (beta chain) came from a study of shared clonotypes between healthy human individuals. Background on the study: CD4 naive and memory got three plates each, CD8 naive two, CD8 memory one.

Findings and limits, study-wide: Clonotype sharing among the donors was expected to vary with sequencing depth. In this cohort, only blood was sampled, and tissue repertoires likely differ.

Method: immunoSEQ multiplex PCR; TCRdb's copy keeps in-frame clones and lacks some. The sample shows almost 750,000 clones, 55% to 75% of them seen only once. For this clone: Its antigen remains unidentified.

Germline CDR1 reads MNHNS; CDR2 reads SASEGT. The CDR3 sequence is 15 residues long. V dropped 3 bases and J dropped 0 bases, with 9 bases sitting between them. Researchers partitioned CD4+ cells into CD45RA+ naive and CD45RA-negative memory subsets. The chain combines TRBV6-1 with TRBJ1-5, with unresolved D. Sequencing was carried out using memory CD4+ T cells sorted from blood. Stated subset: CD45RA-negative fraction. The receptor was derived from a woman in her 30s in good health. As DNA, the CDR3 is TGTGCCAGCAGTGACCAGGACTTTAGCAATCAGCCCCAGCATTTT. Its translation: CASSDQDFSNQPQHF.